This TCR beta chain is from a study of tumor and adjacent non-tumor tissue in lung cancer. TCRbeta libraries were built with three rounds of nested PCR, modified from ARM-PCR. In TCRdb, the multiplex PCR reads were re-called with MiXCR into one record per CDR3 protein. The top ten clones hold about 28% of a sample with about 70,000 distinct CDR3 sequences, less than 80% of them seen once. The study's findings and limits: Tumor repertoires had a smaller top 100 clone share than normal lung.

The sample holds many counts of this clonotype. The target antigen is unknown. No cell sorting was done before RNA was extracted from the tissue. V lost 3 bases and J lost 8, with 7 bases in between. In germline, CDR1 is ENHRY, CDR2 SYGVKD. The CDR3 is made up of 11 amino acids. The clonotype originates from a man aged 60 to 69 with non-small cell lung cancer. This chain connects TRBV10-3 to TRBJ1-1; D unresolved. The specimen sequenced was lung tumor tissue. Written as DNA, the CDR3 is TGTGCCATCAGTGAAGGTCCGGAAGCTTTCTTT. Amino acid sequence: CAISEGPEAFF.